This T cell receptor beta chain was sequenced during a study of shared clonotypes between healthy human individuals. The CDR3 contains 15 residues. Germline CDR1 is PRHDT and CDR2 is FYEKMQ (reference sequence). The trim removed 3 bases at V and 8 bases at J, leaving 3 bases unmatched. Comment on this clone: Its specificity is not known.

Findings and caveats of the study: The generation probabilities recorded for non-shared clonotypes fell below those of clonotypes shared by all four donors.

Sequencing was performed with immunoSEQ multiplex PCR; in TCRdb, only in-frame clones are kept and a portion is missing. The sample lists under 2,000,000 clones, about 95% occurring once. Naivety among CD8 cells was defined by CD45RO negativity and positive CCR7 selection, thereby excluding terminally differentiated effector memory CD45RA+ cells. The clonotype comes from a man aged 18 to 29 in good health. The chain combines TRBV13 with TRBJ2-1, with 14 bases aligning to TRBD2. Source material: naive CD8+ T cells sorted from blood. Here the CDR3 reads CASSLGLAGAYEQFF. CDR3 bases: TGTGCCAGCAGCTTGGGACTAGCGGGAGCTTATGAGCAGTTCTTC.